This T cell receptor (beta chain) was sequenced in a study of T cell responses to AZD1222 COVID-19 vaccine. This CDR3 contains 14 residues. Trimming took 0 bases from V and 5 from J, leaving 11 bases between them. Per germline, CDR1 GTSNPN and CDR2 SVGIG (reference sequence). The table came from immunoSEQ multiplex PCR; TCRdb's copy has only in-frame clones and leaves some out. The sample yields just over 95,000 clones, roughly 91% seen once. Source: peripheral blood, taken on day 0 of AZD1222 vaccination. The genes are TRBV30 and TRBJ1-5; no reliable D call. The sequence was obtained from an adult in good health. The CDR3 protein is CAWSVKRDHQPQHF. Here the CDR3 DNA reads TGTGCCTGGAGTGTAAAAAGGGATCATCAGCCCCAGCATTTT.